This T cell receptor (beta chain) was documented in a study of blood T cell repertoires in COVID-19. Whole-study context: Material from acute and convalescent COVID-19 was sourced from the United States, Italy and Spain.

The CDR3 consists of 13 residues. V was cut by 7 bases and J by 3 bases, with 12 bases left in between. Germline-derived CDR1 and CDR2 are MNHNY and SVGAGI (reference sequence). This table comes from immunoSEQ multiplex PCR, and its TCRdb copy is limited to in-frame clones, with some not included. The table shows approximately 210,000 clones, with about four fifths occurring only once. The TCR sequence derives from a woman aged 80 or older with COVID-19, enrolled during active disease. The sequenced material came from peripheral blood. The V gene is TRBV6-6, the J gene TRBJ1-2; tentatively, D is TRBD1 (5 bases). CDR3 DNA sequence: TGTGCCAGCATCGGAGGGGTGCACTATGGCTACACCTTC. Amino acids: CASIGGVHYGYTF.